These 5 T cell receptor beta chains share one sample of origin, sequenced in a study of neoadjuvant anti-PD-1 for oral cavity cancer. Using immunoSEQ multiplex PCR, the repertoire was profiled, and TCRdb retains in-frame clones only, with some absent. The data contain about 15,000 clones, 60% to 80% of them singletons. The source material was PBMCs, sampled before nivolumab (anti-PD-1) treatment. All receptors derive from a person between 40 and 80 years old with oral cavity squamous cell carcinoma.

The J gene is TRBJ1-2, the V gene TRBV10-3, with D unresolved. V was cut by 0 bases and J by 8 bases, with 16 bases left in between. The CDR3 has 15 residues. Germline CDR1 is ENHRY and CDR2 is SYGVKD. The DNA of the CDR3 is TGTGCCATCAGTGAGTCGGCCGGGGAGGAAGGAGGCTACACCTTC. It yields the protein CAISESAGEEGGYTF.

This clone was seen a single time. The CDR3 nucleotides are TGTGCCAGCAGTTTATGGGGGAGCTCTGGGGCCAACGTCCTGACTTTC. This codes for CASSLWGSSGANVLTF. This rearrangement joins TRBV27 to TRBJ2-6; D tentatively reads TRBD1 or TRBD2 (5 bases each). Per the germline V gene, CDR1 is MNHEY and CDR2 is SMNVEV (reference sequence). The CDR3 consists of 16 residues. The V gene lost 1 base and the J gene lost 0 bases, with 7 bases spanning the gap.

The rearrangement joins TRBV29-1 to TRBJ2-5, with no clear D. The CDR3 extends over 13 amino acids. The V end lost 1 base, the J end lost 3 bases, and 9 bases lay between the germline ends. The germline CDR1 and CDR2 sequences are SQVTM and ANQGSEA. This CDR3 is CSVEGGFEETQYF. CDR3 in DNA: TGCAGCGTTGAAGGTGGCTTCGAAGAGACCCAGTACTTC.

This clone has just a few counts. The CDR3 reads CASSPGGQGNSPLHF. CDR3 bases: TGTGCCAGCTCACCAGGAGGGCAAGGTAATTCACCCCTCCACTTT. The V and J genes are TRBV18 and TRBJ1-6; D uncertain. V gave up 2 bases and J gave up 6 bases, with 11 bases separating them. The germline CDR1 and CDR2 sequences are KGHSH and LQKENI. CDR3 length: 15 residues. Variable domain in full (rest from reference TRBV18 and TRBJ1-6): NAGVMQNPRHLVRRRGQEARLRCSPMKGHSHVYWYRQLPEEGLKFMVYLQKENIIDESGMPKERFSAEFPKEGPSILRIQQVVRGDSAAYFCASSPGGQGNSPLHFGNGTRLTVT.

The genes are TRBV2 and TRBJ1-4; the D gene is possibly TRBD1 (5 bases). Trimming left V 3 bases short and J 5 bases short, with 10 bases between. The CDR3 has 14 residues. Germline-derived CDR1 and CDR2 are SNHLY and FYNNEI. The CDR3 nucleotides read TGTGCCAGCAGTGATTTACGGGACAATGAAAAACTGTTTTTT. Residues: CASSDLRDNEKLFF.